This T cell receptor (beta chain) was obtained from a study of molecular identifiers for immune sequencing clone quantification. General observations from the study: Sharing of a barcode by identical TCR molecules could cause highly expanded clone sizes to be underestimated. Amid approximately 1 million naive cells, spiked Jurkat TCR RNA from one cell was reportedly still detectable.

Naive CD8 T cells were sorted as CD8+CD4-CCR7+CD45RA+. TCRdb reprocessed the PCR reads via MiXCR and lists one record per CDR3 protein. Of 20,000 to 30,000 distinct CDR3 sequences in the sample, over 15% were seen once. For this clonotype: Its antigen is not known. A much larger clone is a single base away; this may be a read error.

Looked up from germline, CDR1 is SGHDT and CDR2 is YYEEEE. The CDR3 totals 14 residues. The V gene is TRBV5-6, the J gene TRBJ2-7, with D uncertain. The sample consisted of naive CD8+ T cells from blood, with Jurkat cell RNA spiked in. Specified subset: FACS-sorted CD8+CD4-CCR7+CD45RA+ naive T cells. The TCR sequence derives from a human donor in good health. Some libraries in this study had Jurkat cell RNA spiked in. The CDR3 bases are TGTGCCAGCGGCTTTAGGCAGACTGAGTACGAGCAGTACTTC. Residues: CASGFRQTEYEQYF.